The table lists the clone carrying this T cell receptor beta chain with many counts. Its specificity is not known. With 4 bases clipped from V and 10 bases from J, the junction kept 7 bases outside the gene matches. CDR3 length: 15 residues. CDR1 is SGHTS and CDR2 is YDEGEE in the germline V gene. Each donor's blood draw was 7.5 to 10 milliliters of peripheral blood. PCR was performed a second time for 7 to 11 cycles using a sample-barcoded 5' primer and a J-beta primer mix. TCRdb independently ran MiXCR on the 5' RACE reads; one entry per CDR3 protein. The profile covers approximately 790,000 distinct CDR3 sequences, with 60% to 80% appearing a single time and about 27% taken by the ten largest. This specimen comes from a study of blood T cells in healthy people across ages. The study's findings and limits: Among long-lived donors, naive CD4+ cells were more numerous and diversity higher than in aged donors. Per million T cells, TCR beta diversity dropped roughly linearly as age increased.

The receptor was isolated from a man aged 25-45 years in good health. The V call is TRBV5-8, the J call TRBJ1-6; TRBD1 aligns across 11 bases. The sample comprised blood. CDR3 DNA sequence: TGTGCCAGCAGCCGGGGACAGGGGGGGAACTCACCCCTCCACTTT. Protein sequence: CASSRGQGGNSPLHF.